Included here is one TCR beta chain sequence, with context. CDR3 length equals 15 residues. Germline CDR1 MNHNS, CDR2 SASEGT. Trimming pared 2 bases from V and 6 bases from J, leaving 13 bases between. The data belong to a study of cytomegalovirus exposure and HLA in healthy donors. The PCR ran on 60 Vbeta and 13 Jbeta primers. The repertoire was sequenced with immunoSEQ multiplex PCR; TCRdb's copy has only in-frame clones and lacks some. This sample yields around 96,000 clones, of which around 84% are seen a single time; around 2% belongs to the top ten. Sequenced sample: PBMCs. The sequence was obtained from a man aged 18 to 30 in good health and CMV-seronegative. The rearrangement links TRBV6-1 to TRBJ1-4; tentatively, D is TRBD1 (6 bases). The CDR3 DNA sequence: TGTGCCAGCAGTGAAAGCTCAGGGGCGTATGAAAAACTGTTTTTT. It encodes CASSESSGAYEKLFF.